The clone carrying this T cell receptor beta chain was detected many times. Its target is unknown. This sample was included in a study of T cell repertoires in cytomegalovirus infection. Study at large: TCR beta signatures that were public indicated CMV infection and matching HLA type.

The germline V gene encodes CDR1 SGHTA and CDR2 FQGNSA. With 1 base removed from V and 5 bases from J, the gap between germline ends came to 9 bases. The CDR3 runs 13 residues. MiXCR, applied by TCRdb to the reads, yields one record per CDR3 protein. Altogether around 800,000 distinct CDR3 sequences are present, around a third being singletons, with the ten largest covering roughly an eighth. Study-level points and caveats: HLA-C-restricted CMV-specific TCR beta clonotypes were dominant in the ex vivo response.

The V call is TRBV7-2, the J call TRBJ2-7; a weak D match, TRBD2 (5 bases). This TCR derives from a human donor in good health (CMV status not recorded). Some clones in this sample may be carry-over from other donors' samples. Here the sequenced sample was cultured CD8+ T cells from PBMCs, taken from culture after CMV antigen stimulation. CDR3 sequence reads: CASSLVGSNEQYV. In DNA, the CDR3 is TGTGCCAGCAGCTTAGTGGGGAGCAACGAGCAGTACGTC.